Shown below are 7 T cell receptor beta chains from a single sample sequenced in a study of identifying expanded T cells in peripheral blood. The data were produced by immunoSEQ multiplex PCR, yet TCRdb's version contains in-frame clones alone and is incomplete. The sample lists tens of thousands of clones, about four fifths occurring once. The source material was blood. Source of these receptors: a person between 18 and 75 years old in good health.

J is TRBJ2-5 and V is TRBV7-9; D not certain. Gene TRBJ2-7 matches the end of the DNA better, so the J call may be wrong. Germline CDR1 SEHNR, CDR2 FQNEAQ (reference sequence). The CDR3 is 13 amino acids. CDR3 amino acids: CASSYLGNYEQYF. The CDR3 DNA follows: TGTGCCAGCAGCTACCTAGGAAACTACGAGCAGTACTTC.

The chain carries TRBV9 and TRBJ1-1, with 8 bases aligning to TRBD1. V trimming: 1 base; J trimming: 1 base; junction bases outside the gene matches: 9. The CDR3 runs 17 residues. Germline V gives CDR1 SGDLS, CDR2 YYNGEE. The DNA for the CDR3 is TGTGCCAGCAGCGTATCGACCGGGACAGGCACGAACACTGAAGCTTTCTTT. This codes for CASSVSTGTGTNTEAFF. Full variable domain (remainder filled in from reference TRBV9 and TRBJ1-1): DSGVTQTPKHLITATGQRVTLRCSPRSGDLSVYWYQQSLDQGLQFLIQYYNGEERAKGNILERFSAQQFPDLHSELNLSSLELGDSALYFCASSVSTGTGTNTEAFFGQGTRLTVV.

In its sample, this clone was seen a few times. The chain is built from TRBV19 and TRBJ2-5; D call uncertain. The CDR3 consists of 11 residues. Per the germline V gene, CDR1 is LNHDA and CDR2 is SQIVND (reference sequence). The V end was cut by 5 bases, the J end by 8 bases, with 9 bases between. This CDR3 reads CASSQHQTQYF. Here the CDR3 DNA reads TGTGCCAGTAGTCAGCACCAAACCCAGTACTTC.

This sequence joins TRBV4-3 and TRBJ1-2; the match to TRBD1 covers 7 bases. The V and J ends lost 4 bases and 5 bases, in that order; junction bases with no gene match: 10. From germline, CDR1 is LGHNA and CDR2 YSLEER. CDR3 length: 15 residues. The CDR3, as DNA: TGCGCCAGCAGCCTCCGACAGGGAGGATCGTATGGCTACACCTTC. Encoded protein: CASSLRQGGSYGYTF.

The chain couples TRBV11-2 to TRBJ2-1; TRBD2 matches 9 bases. The germline V gene has CDR1 SGHAT and CDR2 FQNNGV. After removal of 1 base from V and 9 bases from J, the junction contained 10 bases not matched to a gene. The CDR3 loop spans 16 amino acids. CDR3 bases: TGTGCCAGCAGCTTAGGTGCTAGCGGGATTAATGGTGAGCAGTTCTTC. As protein: CASSLGASGINGEQFF.

The chain recombines TRBV29-1 with TRBJ1-4; 8 bases line up with TRBD1. The CDR3 is made up of 13 amino acids. The V gene end was trimmed by 4 bases and the J gene end by 8 bases; junction bases not matched to a gene: 6. Germline-derived CDR1 and CDR2 are SQVTM and ANQGSEA. CDR3 bases: TGCAGCGTTGGAACAGGGGGTTTGGAAAAACTGTTTTTT. Translating gives CSVGTGGLEKLFF. Combining the CDR3 with reference TRBV29-1 and TRBJ1-4 gives the whole variable domain SAVISQKPSRDICQRGTSLTIQCQVDSQVTMMFWYRQQPGQSLTLIATANQGSEATYESGFVIDKFPISRPNLTFSTLTVSNMSPEDSSIYLCSVGTGGLEKLFFGSGTQLSVL.

The rearrangement links TRBV27 to TRBJ1-5, with 10 bases aligning to TRBD1. CDR1 and CDR2 from the germline V gene are MNHEY and SMNVEV (reference sequence). This CDR3 is built from 14 residues. Trimming at V came to 6 bases and at J to 3 bases, leaving 2 bases not matched to a gene. The CDR3 loop is CASSGTGDNQPQHF. The CDR3, as DNA: TGTGCCAGCAGCGGGACAGGGGACAATCAGCCCCAGCATTTT.